These T cell receptor beta chains were read from a single sample in a study of CD8+ T cells in alopecia areata. TCRdb keeps only in-frame clones here, not all; method: immunoSEQ multiplex PCR. The sample consists of 150,000 to 160,000 clones, under 60% of them appearing once. The source was CD8+ T cells sorted from blood, collected at week 0. The receptors here all came from a human donor with alopecia areata. CDR3s include the opening cysteine and the closing phenylalanine or tryptophan. Fields, in order: V gene, clone size, J gene, D gene, CDR3 protein, CDR3 DNA. A D gene is named only where the DNA matches it firmly. Clone size is shown for a subset of rows, as once, few, many or a class of expanded clone.

>TRBV5-4|.|TRBJ1-2|.
CASSPPEAYGYTF
TGTGCCAGCAGCCCCCCCGAGGCTTATGGCTACACCTTC
>TRBV29-1|few|TRBJ2-1|.
CSVDYSDEQFF
TGCAGCGTTGATTACAGCGATGAGCAGTTCTTC
>TRBV29-1|few|TRBJ1-1|.
CSVDGNTEAFF
TGCAGCGTTGACGGGAACACTGAAGCTTTCTTT
>TRBV11-2|.|TRBJ2-2|TRBD1
CASSSPGQPSGELFF
TGTGCCAGCAGCTCGCCGGGACAGCCCTCGGGGGAGCTGTTTTTT
>TRBV29-1|few|TRBJ2-4|.
CSVAPSGKENIQYF
TGCAGCGTTGCCCCAAGTGGGAAGGAGAACATTCAGTACTTC
>TRBV29-1|.|TRBJ1-1|.
CSALTVQGDTEAFF
TGCAGCGCACTGACAGTACAGGGAGACACTGAAGCTTTCTTT
>TRBV30|.|TRBJ1-2|.
CAWSVNDRTGYTF
TGTGCCTGGAGTGTAAATGACAGGACTGGCTACACCTTC
>TRBV25-1|many|TRBJ2-1|.
CASRQGYEQFF
TGTGCCAGCAGGCAGGGCTATGAGCAGTTCTTC
>TRBV15|.|TRBJ1-1|.
CATSLGEAGEAFF
TGTGCCACCAGCCTGGGGGAGGCGGGTGAAGCTTTCTTT
>TRBV29-1|.|TRBJ1-2|.
CSVRTAYGYTF
TGCAGCGTTAGAACAGCCTATGGCTACACCTTC
>TRBV7-7|.|TRBJ2-5|TRBD1
CASSLGQGNQETQYF
TGTGCCAGCAGCTTAGGACAGGGGAACCAAGAGACCCAGTACTTC
>TRBV30|.|TRBJ2-7|.
CAWRGGSSYEQYF
TGTGCCTGGAGGGGGGGCAGCTCCTACGAGCAGTACTTC
>TRBV11-2|.|TRBJ2-7|TRBD1
CASSLLDRVSRNEQYF
TGTGCCAGCAGCTTGCTCGACAGGGTTTCGCGGAACGAGCAGTACTTC
>TRBV7-9|once|TRBJ2-3|TRBD1
CASSFISLGQETSTDTQYF
TGTGCCAGCAGCTTTATATCCCTCGGACAGGAAACTAGCACAGATACGCAGTATTTT
>TRBV12-5|.|TRBJ1-2|.
CASGLDSNGYTF
TGTGCTAGTGGTTTGGACAGCAATGGCTACACCTTC
>TRBV27|.|TRBJ1-2|.
CASSDGDRDGYTF
TGTGCCAGCAGTGACGGTGATCGCGATGGCTACACCTTC
>TRBV30|.|TRBJ1-1|.
CAWSVTDRTEAFF
TGTGCCTGGAGTGTAACAGATAGGACTGAAGCTTTCTTT
>TRBV9|.|TRBJ2-3|TRBD2
CASSVRGGPADTQYF
TGTGCCAGCAGCGTCCGGGGGGGCCCTGCAGATACGCAGTATTTT
>TRBV5-1|few|TRBJ2-2|.
CASSLDYRRTGELFF
TGCGCCAGCAGCTTGGACTACCGCCGTACCGGGGAGCTGTTTTTT
>TRBV5-1|.|TRBJ1-2|.
CASSLVVEEGYTF
TGCGCCAGCAGCTTGGTTGTCGAGGAGGGCTACACCTTC
>TRBV27|.|TRBJ2-3|.
CASSFRGTDTQYF
TGTGCCAGCAGTTTTAGGGGCACAGATACGCAGTATTTT
>TRBV20-1|.|TRBJ2-7|.
CSARGTEQYF
TGCAGTGCTAGAGGGACGGAGCAGTACTTC